This TCR beta chain was identified during a study of CD8 T cells in ankylosing spondylitis. The CDR3 extends over 14 amino acids. Germline V gene data show CDR1 as LNHDA and CDR2 as SQIVND (reference sequence). V dropped 3 bases and J dropped 3 bases, with 11 bases sitting between them. This clonotype was found a few times. TCRdb passed the 5' RACE reads through MiXCR, listing each CDR3 protein once. The table shows 160,000 or so distinct CDR3 sequences, with roughly 10% occurring only once. The TCR sequence derives from a female donor with ankylosing spondylitis or in good health (not recorded which). Sample: blood, either unsorted or a sorted T cell fraction (not recorded which). The gene calls are TRBV19 and TRBJ1-1, with D tentatively TRBD1 (5 bases). The CDR3 DNA follows: TGTGCCAGTAGTATTTCGCTAGGGGACACTGAAGCTTTCTTT. As protein: CASSISLGDTEAFF.